These 9 T cell receptor beta chains came from one sample sequenced in a study of technical replicates of blood from four donors. The protocol was immunoSEQ multiplex PCR, while the TCRdb copy is restricted to in-frame clones and leaves out a portion. The table includes more than 90,000 clones, about 94% detected once. The sequencing sample was made of T cells isolated from PBMCs. The receptor set was obtained from a human donor in good health.

The V call is TRBV5-1, the J call TRBJ2-3; 10 bases are shared with TRBD1. This CDR3 contains 16 residues. CDR1 SGHRS and CDR2 YFSETQ come from the germline V gene. The V segment lost 0 bases and the J segment 4 bases; nucleotides outside the gene matches: 5. In DNA, the CDR3 is TGCGCCAGCAGCTTGGGGGGACAGGGGTTCGCAGATACGCAGTATTTT. Its translation is CASSLGGQGFADTQYF. Filled out from reference TRBV5-1 and TRBJ2-3, the complete variable domain reads KAGVTQTPRYLIKTRGQQVTLSCSPISGHRSVSWYQQTPGQGLQFLFEYFSETQRNKGNFPGRFSGRQFSNSRSEMNVSTLELGDSALYLCASSLGGQGFADTQYFGPGTRLTVL.

The chain couples TRBV10-3 to TRBJ1-2; tentatively, D is TRBD1 (5 bases). Germline V gene lookup returns CDR1 ENHRY and CDR2 SYGVKD. The CDR3 spans 13 residues. V was pared by 2 bases and J by 1 base, with 5 bases between. CDR3 DNA sequence: TGTGCCATCAGTGAGGACAGTAACTATGGCTACACCTTC. Its translation is CAISEDSNYGYTF.

The count of this clone is one. The V and J genes are TRBV2 and TRBJ2-5; TRBD1 matches 7 bases. Germline-derived CDR1 and CDR2 are SNHLY and FYNNEI. Trimming took 4 bases from V and 3 from J; bases not matched to a gene: 8. The CDR3 is 15 amino acids. The DNA of the CDR3 is TGTGCCAGCAGTGTACAGGGGAAAAGCGAAGAGACCCAGTACTTC. This translates into CASSVQGKSEETQYF. Full variable domain (missing parts from reference TRBV2 and TRBJ2-5): EPEVTQTPSHQVTQMGQEVILRCVPISNHLYFYWYRQILGQKVEFLVSFYNNEISEKSEIFDDQFSVERPDGSNFTLKIRSTKLEDSAMYFCASSVQGKSEETQYFGPGTRLLVL.

The chain links TRBV6-1 to TRBJ2-7, with a possible D match to TRBD2 (6 bases). There are 14 residues in the CDR3. The germline CDR1 and CDR2 sequences are MNHNS and SASEGT. V dropped 7 bases and J dropped 0 bases, with 13 bases sitting between them. CDR3 region: CASTGSWGSYEQYF. The CDR3 nucleotides are TGTGCCAGCACCGGGAGTTGGGGCTCCTACGAGCAGTACTTC.

The chain joins TRBV7-9 to TRBJ1-2; 9 bases agree with TRBD1. After removal of 4 bases from V and 0 bases from J, the junction contained 12 bases not matched to a gene. The CDR3 spans 18 residues. Per the germline V gene, CDR1 is SEHNR and CDR2 is FQNEAQ (reference sequence). The CDR3 sequence: CASSSTWGQGISNYGYTF. The CDR3 DNA reads as TGTGCCAGCAGCTCTACATGGGGACAGGGAATATCTAACTATGGCTACACCTTC.

In this sample, this clone turned up once. The V call is TRBV25-1, the J call TRBJ2-1, with 7 bases lining up with TRBD2. In germline, CDR1 is MGHDK, CDR2 SYGVNS. This CDR3 contains 15 residues. Trimming removed 3 bases from V and 2 bases from J; junction bases left unmatched: 4. The CDR3 nucleotides read TGTGCCAGCAGTGATCCTAGCGGTACCTACAATGAGCAGTTCTTC. This translates into CASSDPSGTYNEQFF.

The gene calls are TRBV7-6 and TRBJ1-3, with D possibly matching TRBD1 (6 bases). The CDR3 extends over 21 amino acids. CDR1 and CDR2 from the germline V gene are SGHVS and FNYEAQ. Trimming cost V 5 bases and J 5 bases, with 34 bases left between them. This chain's CDR3 is CASSQFGGAQSNEGPRNTIYF. In DNA, the CDR3 is TGTGCCAGCAGCCAGTTCGGGGGGGCCCAGTCAAACGAGGGGCCTAGAAACACCATATATTTT. Based on the CDR3 plus reference TRBV7-6 and TRBJ1-3, the full variable domain is GAGVSQSPRYKVTKRGQDVALRCDPISGHVSLYWYRQALGQGPEFLTYFNYEAQQDKSGLPNDRFSAERPEGSISTLTIQRTEQRDSAMYRCASSQFGGAQSNEGPRNTIYFGEGSWLTVV.

This clone was seen only once. DNA for the CDR3: TGTGCCAGTAGTATTCAGGGGGCATCTGGCAATCAGCCCCAGCATTTT. This translates into CASSIQGASGNQPQHF. The chain is built from TRBV19 and TRBJ1-5; the match to TRBD1 covers 8 bases. Germline lookup yields CDR1 LNHDA and CDR2 SQIVND (reference sequence). The length of the CDR3 is 16 residues. Germline trimming cut 3 bases from V and 2 bases from J; bases unmatched to any gene: 6.

The chain recombines TRBV30 with TRBJ1-1; tentatively, D is TRBD1 (6 bases). Germline lookup yields CDR1 GTSNPN and CDR2 SVGIG (reference sequence). The CDR3 runs to 11 residues. With 0 bases removed from V and 8 bases from J, the gap between germline ends came to 7 bases. This chain's CDR3 is CAWSVTGEAFF. In DNA form, the CDR3 reads TGTGCCTGGAGTGTAACAGGGGAAGCTTTCTTT.